These 19 T cell receptor beta chains were sequenced from one sample in a study of blood T cell repertoires in COVID-19. Clones were read by immunoSEQ multiplex PCR, and TCRdb kept only the in-frame ones, dropping some. This sample carries over 250,000 clones, about 89% of them seen once, and the ten largest clones take roughly 2.1%. Sequences were obtained from peripheral blood. Receptor source: a middle-aged man with acute or convalescent COVID-19.

The sample holds one count of this clone. The genes are TRBV14 and TRBJ1-6; D is uncertain. The ends were cut back, 2 bases at V and 0 bases at J, with 17 bases in the middle. Germline CDR1 reads SGHDN; CDR2 reads FVKESK. The CDR3 covers 19 residues. The CDR3 is CASSQSRGGPSSYNSPLHF. CDR3 DNA: TGTGCCAGCAGCCAATCCCGGGGAGGGCCGAGCTCCTATAATTCACCCCTCCACTTT.

V is TRBV18 and J is TRBJ1-3, with 7 bases matching TRBD1. With 5 bases clipped from V and 1 base from J, the junction kept 5 bases outside the gene matches. Germline-derived CDR1 and CDR2 are KGHSH and LQKENI. CDR3 size: 15 residues. The CDR3 loop reads CASSAGTASGNTIYF. The CDR3 DNA follows: TGTGCCAGCTCAGCCGGGACAGCTTCTGGAAACACCATATATTTT.

In nucleotides, the CDR3 is TGTGCCAGCAGCTCCCTAGGGCGGGGGGCCAATCAGCCCCAGCATTTT. Translation: CASSSLGRGANQPQHF. This sequence joins TRBV5-6 and TRBJ1-5; TRBD1 might be the D (6 bases). V was pared by 3 bases and J by 3 bases, with 16 bases between. This CDR3 region has 16 residues. From germline, CDR1 is SGHDT and CDR2 YYEEEE.

The chain's CDR3 is CSVGVAEQPYEQYF. Written as DNA, the CDR3 is TGCAGCGTTGGAGTGGCAGAACAGCCATACGAGCAGTACTTC. V gene TRBV29-1 combines with J gene TRBJ2-7, with D hard to call. The CDR3 loop spans 14 amino acids. Per germline, CDR1 SQVTM and CDR2 ANQGSEA. V was pared by 4 bases and J by 4 bases, with 17 bases between.

This clone was seen at least ten times. The chain combines TRBV7-8 with TRBJ2-2, with 8 bases aligning to TRBD2. This CDR3 has 15 amino acids. Germline CDR1 and CDR2: SGHVS and FQNEAQ. With V trimmed by 4 bases and J by 6 bases, 7 bases remained unmatched. CDR3 DNA: TGTGCCAGCAGCTCCTCGGGGGGGCAGGCCGGGGAGCTGTTTTTT. Encoded protein: CASSSSGGQAGELFF.

The chain employs TRBV2 and TRBJ2-7; 7 bases map to TRBD1. Germline V gene data show CDR1 as SNHLY and CDR2 as FYNNEI. This CDR3 is 13 amino acids long. V gave up 4 bases and J gave up 3 bases; unmatched junction bases: 3. CDR3 residues: CASSAGQYYEQYF. As DNA, the CDR3 is TGTGCCAGCAGTGCGGGACAGTACTACGAGCAGTACTTC.

The rearrangement joins TRBV5-6 to TRBJ2-3; 7 bases are a match to TRBD2. Germline CDR1 reads SGHDT; CDR2 reads YYEEEE. The CDR3 runs 19 residues. The junction had 21 bases not matched to a gene; V was cut back by 4 bases and J by 4 bases. The CDR3, as DNA: TGTGCCAGCAGCAACCCGACTAGCCCCGAGGGCCCGCCCGCAGATACGCAGTATTTT. The encoded protein is CASSNPTSPEGPPADTQYF.

The chain employs TRBV5-1 and TRBJ2-4, with TRBD2 matching over 7 bases. With 2 bases clipped from V and 0 bases from J, the junction kept 2 bases outside the gene matches. In germline, CDR1 is SGHRS, CDR2 YFSETQ. The CDR3 contains 15 residues. CDR3 in amino acids: CASSLGGGAKNIQYF. The CDR3 DNA reads as TGCGCCAGCAGCTTAGGCGGGGGAGCCAAAAACATTCAGTACTTC.

This sequence joins TRBV18 and TRBJ2-7; a weak D match, TRBD1 (6 bases). The germline V and J ends were trimmed by 3 bases and 7 bases, with 19 bases remaining between them. This CDR3 region has 15 residues. Germline CDR1 and CDR2: KGHSH and LQKENI. Here the CDR3 reads CASSPGAADVLEQYF. In DNA form, the CDR3 reads TGTGCCAGCTCACCGGGGGCCGCAGACGTTCTGGAGCAGTACTTC.

The chain links TRBV7-8 to TRBJ1-3; 8 bases line up with TRBD1. Germline V CDR1 and CDR2: SGHVS, FQNEAQ. The J segment lost 3 bases and the V segment lost 5 bases, leaving 9 bases of the junction unmatched. The CDR3 consists of 16 residues. The CDR3 bases are TGTGCCAGCAGCCGTTACCAGGGGGCTAGTGGAAACACCATATATTTT. It translates to CASSRYQGASGNTIYF.

This chain uses TRBV12-3 or TRBV12-4 with TRBJ1-2, with 7 bases fitting TRBD1. The CDR3 extends over 13 amino acids. J was trimmed by 0 bases and V by 9 bases; bases with no gene match: 4. The CDR3 DNA reads as TGTGCCAGTAGGACAGGAACTAACTATGGCTACACCTTC. It is translated as CASRTGTNYGYTF.

The gene calls are TRBV5-6 and TRBJ1-2; 8 bases agree with TRBD1. Germline V gives CDR1 SGHDT, CDR2 YYEEEE. Trimming at V came to 4 bases and at J to 4 bases, leaving 6 bases not matched to a gene. CDR3 length: 14 amino acids. This CDR3 reads CASSPAGTGYGYTF. CDR3 coding DNA: TGTGCCAGCAGCCCGGCCGGGACAGGCTATGGCTACACCTTC.

The genes are TRBV18 and TRBJ2-1; 8 nucleotides match TRBD2. The length of the CDR3 is 15 residues. CDR1 and CDR2 (germline): KGHSH, LQKENI. V shed 3 bases, J shed 1 base, and the junction held 2 bases outside the gene matches. The DNA for the CDR3 is TGTGCCAGCTCACCGAGCGGGGGTTCCTACAATGAGCAGTTCTTC. It codes for CASSPSGGSYNEQFF.

Comments on this clone: The junction shows a germline mismatch at one end, possibly a read error. J is TRBJ1-2 and V is TRBV12-3 or TRBV12-4; D is undetermined. The CDR3 sequence is 12 residues long. The CDR3 loop reads CASSQTTWSSAF. In nucleotides, the CDR3 is TGTGCCAGCAGCCAAACCACCTGGTCGTCGGCCTTC.

The chain uses TRBV12-5 and TRBJ1-6; the D is unclear. V lost 5 bases to trimming and J lost 8 bases, with 10 bases between them. Per germline, CDR1 LGHNT and CDR2 FRNRAP. This CDR3 contains 13 residues. CDR3 sequence: CASGTDNHSPLHF. CDR3 nucleotide sequence: TGTGCTAGTGGTACCGACAATCATTCACCCCTCCACTTT.

The V and J genes are TRBV7-9 and TRBJ2-3, with TRBD2 matching over 10 bases. Germline V gene sequence: CDR1 SEHNR, CDR2 FQNEAQ (reference sequence). The CDR3 consists of 15 residues. V gave up 6 bases and J gave up 4 bases; unmatched junction bases: 7. The DNA of the CDR3 is TGTGCCAGCAGGCTTCTAGCGGGGGCCCCAGATACGCAGTATTTT. Protein: CASRLLAGAPDTQYF.

The chain recombines TRBV4-2 with TRBJ2-5; tentatively, D is TRBD2 (7 bases). V was shortened by 3 bases and J by 0 bases, with 14 bases between the two germline ends. CDR3 length equals 16 residues. Germline V gene lookup returns CDR1 LGHNA and CDR2 YNFKEQ. This CDR3 is CASSQGGGRDQETQYF. CDR3 coding DNA: TGTGCCAGCAGCCAGGGCGGGGGCCGAGACCAAGAGACCCAGTACTTC.

The chain employs TRBV9 and TRBJ2-2; possible D gene TRBD1, 6 bases. Trimming took off 6 bases at V and 6 bases at J, with 12 bases between the two ends. Germline values: CDR1 SGDLS, CDR2 YYNGEE. CDR3 length: 13 residues. CDR3 coding DNA: TGTGCCAGCACCCAAGGGACACCCGGGGAGCTGTTTTTT. It is translated as CASTQGTPGELFF.

This clone was seen a single time. The chain joins TRBV11-2 to TRBJ2-7, with D maybe TRBD1 (6 bases). The CDR3 totals 14 residues. Germline V gives CDR1 SGHAT, CDR2 FQNNGV. The germline V and J ends were trimmed by 8 bases and 3 bases, with 17 bases remaining between them. CDR3 loop: CASGTNQGIYEQYF. The CDR3 DNA is TGTGCCAGCGGGACGAACCAGGGGATCTACGAGCAGTACTTC.